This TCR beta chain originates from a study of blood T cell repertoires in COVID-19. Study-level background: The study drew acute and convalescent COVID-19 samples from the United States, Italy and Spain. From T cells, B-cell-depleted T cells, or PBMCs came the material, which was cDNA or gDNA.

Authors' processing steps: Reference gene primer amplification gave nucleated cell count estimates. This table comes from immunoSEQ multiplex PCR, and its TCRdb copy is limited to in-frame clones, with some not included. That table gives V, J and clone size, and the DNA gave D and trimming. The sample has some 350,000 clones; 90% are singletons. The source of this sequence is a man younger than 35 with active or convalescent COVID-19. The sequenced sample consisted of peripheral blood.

CDR3 region: CASSLGQFSTDTQYF. CDR3 bases: TGTGCCAGCAGCTTGGGGCAATTTTCCACAGATACGCAGTATTTT. The chain carries TRBV7-2 and TRBJ2-3, with a tentative D call TRBD1 (5 bases). Trimming shortened V by 3 bases and J by 2 bases, and 12 bases separated the two germline ends. The germline gives CDR1 SGHTA, CDR2 FQGNSA. This CDR3 region has 15 residues. Combining the CDR3 with reference TRBV7-2 and TRBJ2-3 gives the whole variable domain GAGVSQSPSNKVTEKGKDVELRCDPISGHTALYWYRQSLGQGLEFLIYFQGNSAPDKSGLPSDRFSAERTGGSVSTLTIQRTQQEDSAVYLCASSLGQFSTDTQYFGPGTRLTVL.